What follows are 24 T cell receptor beta chains derived from one specimen sequenced in a study of blood T cell repertoires in COVID-19. The data were produced by immunoSEQ multiplex PCR, yet TCRdb's version contains in-frame clones alone and is incomplete. Counted here are around 30,000 clones, just over 85% occurring once; the ten biggest clones make up 5.5%. The sequencing sample was made of peripheral blood. The source of these receptors is a woman at least 80 years old with active or convalescent COVID-19.

This clone was observed a few times. The chain uses TRBV18 and TRBJ1-4; 8 nucleotides match TRBD1. J lost 3 bases, V lost 3 bases, and 21 bases had no gene match. The CDR3 totals 21 residues. CDR1 is KGHSH and CDR2 is LQKENI in the germline V gene. The CDR3 spells CASSPRSKPGTGEFPNEKLFF. CDR3 nucleotides: TGTGCCAGCTCACCGCGTTCTAAACCCGGGACAGGAGAGTTTCCTAATGAAAAACTGTTTTTT.

The gene calls are TRBV2 and TRBJ2-1, with 10 bases identical to TRBD2. Germline CDR1 SNHLY, CDR2 FYNNEI. V trimming: 6 bases; J trimming: 9 bases; junction bases outside the gene matches: 11. The length of the CDR3 is 15 residues. The CDR3 nucleotides are TGTGCCAGCAGGCTTGAAGCGGGAGGGCCAAGTGAGCAGTTCTTC. Amino acids: CASRLEAGGPSEQFF.

The J gene is TRBJ1-4, the V gene TRBV18; 8 positions agree with TRBD1. This CDR3 has 13 amino acids. Germline values: CDR1 KGHSH, CDR2 LQKENI. V lost 6 bases and J lost 5; bases outside the gene matches: 2. The CDR3 nucleotides read TGTGCCAGCTCTGGGGACAGGAATGAAAAACTGTTTTTT. The encoded protein is CASSGDRNEKLFF.

The chain joins TRBV9 to TRBJ1-4; 9 positions agree with TRBD1. The germline V gene encodes CDR1 SGDLS and CDR2 YYNGEE. V shed 6 bases, J shed 8 bases, and the junction held 14 bases outside the gene matches. The CDR3 is made up of 16 amino acids. The CDR3 DNA is TGTGCCAGCACAAAGACAGGGGGTGTCACGGGCGAAAAACTGTTTTTT. Translating gives CASTKTGGVTGEKLFF.

This sequence joins TRBV14 and TRBJ2-1, with TRBD2 matching over 9 bases. Germline V gene data show CDR1 as SGHDN and CDR2 as FVKESK. The CDR3 consists of 17 residues. The V gene end was trimmed by 7 bases and the J gene end by 1 base; junction bases not matched to a gene: 11. CDR3 protein: CASNYRRGGRSYNEQFF. For the CDR3, the DNA is TGTGCCAGCAATTATCGGCGGGGGGGGAGGTCCTACAATGAGCAGTTCTTC.

The V call is TRBV7-2, the J call TRBJ2-6, with D tentatively TRBD2 (6 bases). CDR3 length equals 19 residues. Between the trimmed V and J ends, which lost 1 base and 0 bases, there was a span of 16 bases. CDR1 SGHTA and CDR2 FQGNSA come from the germline V gene. The CDR3 DNA reads as TGTGCCAGCAGCTTAGTATCGGGGGTCTCACTCTCTGGGGCCAACGTCCTGACTTTC. It is translated as CASSLVSGVSLSGANVLTF.

The chain links TRBV5-1 to TRBJ2-1; 11 bases map to TRBD2. Trimming took 6 bases from V and 8 from J; bases not matched to a gene: 10. The CDR3 has 15 amino acids. Germline values: CDR1 SGHRS, CDR2 YFSETQ. In DNA, the CDR3 is TGCGCCAGCATCCCACTAGCGGGAGTACCCGATGAGCAGTTCTTC. Translating gives CASIPLAGVPDEQFF.

The chain recombines TRBV15 with TRBJ1-1; possible D gene TRBD1, 6 bases. CDR3 length: 16 amino acids. Deletions cut 0 bases from V and 0 bases from J, with 11 bases between. Germline V CDR1 and CDR2: LNHNV, YYDKDF (reference sequence). The CDR3 DNA reads TGTGCCACCAGCAGAGATCGGACAGCCATGAACACTGAAGCTTTCTTT. Its translation is CATSRDRTAMNTEAFF. Together with reference TRBV15 and TRBJ1-1, the CDR3 gives the full variable domain: DAMVIQNPRYQVTQFGKPVTLSCSQTLNHNVMYWYQQKSSQAPKLLFHYYDKDFNNEADTPDNFQSRRPNTSFCFLDIRSPGLGDTAMYLCATSRDRTAMNTEAFFGQGTRLTVV.

This clone was seen once. The chain recombines TRBV28 with TRBJ2-1, with D tentatively TRBD1 (6 bases). Trimming took off 5 bases at V and 2 bases at J, with 22 bases between the two ends. The CDR3 extends over 18 amino acids. CDR1 is MDHEN and CDR2 is SYDVKM in the germline V gene. As DNA, the CDR3 is TGTGCCAGCAGTGCTCGCCACCGGACAGCCAGTCCCTACAATGAGCAGTTCTTC. It translates to CASSARHRTASPYNEQFF. Looking up the rest from reference TRBV28 and TRBJ2-1 gives the full variable domain: DVKVTQSSRYLVKRTGEKVFLECVQDMDHENMFWYRQDPGLGLRLIYFSYDVKMKEKGDIPEGYSVSREKKERFSLILESASTNQTSMYLCASSARHRTASPYNEQFFGPGTRLTVL.

V is TRBV7-3 and J is TRBJ2-4; 9 bases are a match to TRBD1. There are 14 residues in the CDR3. CDR1 SGHTA and CDR2 FQGTGA come from the germline V gene. J was trimmed by 6 bases and V by 4 bases; bases with no gene match: 4. The CDR3 DNA is TGTGCCAGCAGCTATACAGGGGGCGGAAACATTCAGTACTTC. It translates to CASSYTGGGNIQYF.

The CDR3: CASSSHRDSRYTDTQYF. CDR3 nucleotides: TGTGCCAGCAGCTCACACCGGGACAGCAGGTACACAGATACGCAGTATTTT. The V and J genes are TRBV7-2 and TRBJ2-3; 7 bases line up with TRBD1. V shed 4 bases and J 2 bases; nucleotides not matched to a gene: 12. Germline values: CDR1 SGHTA, CDR2 FQGNSA. The CDR3 sequence is 17 residues long.

V and J are TRBV21-1 and TRBJ2-1; TRBD2 reflects the table's D call only, with no check against the DNA. TRBV21-1 is a recognized pseudogene. The CDR3 extends over 16 amino acids. CDR3 amino acids: CASSNTSDDSYNEQFF. In DNA form, the CDR3 reads TGTGCCAGCAGCAATACCAGCGACGACTCCTACAATGAGCAGTTCTTC.

The V and J genes are TRBV5-1 and TRBJ2-1, with 7 bases that match TRBD1. V lost 4 bases to trimming and J lost 5 bases; unmatched junction nucleotides: 12. The CDR3 is made up of 16 amino acids. Germline V CDR1 and CDR2: SGHRS, YFSETQ. The CDR3 spells CASSPFRGQKNNEQFF. Here the CDR3 DNA reads TGCGCCAGCAGCCCGTTTAGGGGACAGAAAAACAATGAGCAGTTCTTC.

The chain uses TRBV30 and TRBJ1-1; maybe TRBD1 (6 bases). The germline gives CDR1 GTSNPN, CDR2 SVGIG (reference sequence). The V end lost 3 bases, the J end lost 5 bases, and 22 bases lay between the germline ends. The CDR3 runs 16 residues. For the CDR3, the DNA is TGTGCCTGGAGCGATCCGACACAGGGAGTAAGGACTGAAGCTTTCTTT. It yields the protein CAWSDPTQGVRTEAFF.

The chain recombines TRBV29-1 with TRBJ1-1, with 9 bases matching TRBD1. The CDR3 consists of 13 residues. V trimming: 7 bases; J trimming: 0 bases; junction bases outside the gene matches: 3. In germline, CDR1 is SQVTM, CDR2 ANQGSEA. The CDR3 sequence: CSAGTGMNTEAFF. As DNA, the CDR3 is TGCAGCGCCGGGACAGGGATGAACACTGAAGCTTTCTTT.

The chain links TRBV7-8 to TRBJ2-2, with 13 bases aligning to TRBD2. V was pared by 5 bases and J by 0 bases, with 3 bases of the junction left unmatched. This CDR3 is built from 17 residues. CDR1 is SGHVS, CDR2 FQNEAQ, per germline. CDR3 amino acids: CASSRTSGGTNTGELFF. CDR3 in DNA: TGTGCCAGCAGCCGGACTAGCGGGGGTACGAACACCGGGGAGCTGTTTTTT.

The V gene is TRBV25-1, the J gene TRBJ1-1; D is unresolved. V was trimmed by 3 bases and J by 0 bases, leaving 8 bases between them. Germline-derived CDR1 and CDR2 are MGHDK and SYGVNS. The CDR3 runs to 14 residues. The CDR3: CASSDFRMNTEAFF. In DNA, the CDR3 is TGTGCCAGCAGTGATTTCAGGATGAACACTGAAGCTTTCTTT.

This clone is large by share. The genes are TRBV3-1 (or the pseudogene TRBV3-2) and TRBJ1-3, with D unclear. CDR1 LGHDT and CDR2 YNNKEL come from the germline V gene (reference sequence). Trimming removed 3 bases at V and 0 bases at J, with 9 bases between. The length of the CDR3 is 15 residues. The CDR3 loop reads CASSHGLLSGNTIYF. The CDR3 region has the DNA TGTGCCAGCAGCCATGGACTGCTCTCTGGAAACACCATATATTTT.

This chain connects TRBV11-2 to TRBJ1-5, with TRBD1 matching over 10 bases. Germline CDR1 SGHAT, CDR2 FQNNGV. The J segment lost 0 bases and the V segment lost 1 base, leaving 3 bases of the junction unmatched. The CDR3 loop spans 17 amino acids. CDR3 in DNA: TGTGCCAGCAGCTTAGGCGGGACAGGGGATAGCAATCAGCCCCAGCATTTT. Protein sequence: CASSLGGTGDSNQPQHF.

This clone occurred once. The chain employs TRBV5-1 and TRBJ1-3; D is ambiguous. In germline, CDR1 is SGHRS, CDR2 YFSETQ. Trimming took off 3 bases at V and 0 bases at J, with 7 bases between the two ends. This CDR3 contains 14 residues. CDR3 nucleotides: TGCGCCAGCAGCTCAGGTCCCTCTGGAAACACCATATATTTT. This gives the protein CASSSGPSGNTIYF.

This rearrangement joins TRBV6-5 to TRBJ1-1; D possibly corresponds to TRBD1 (6 bases). V was shortened by 2 bases and J by 5 bases, with 15 bases between the two germline ends. Germline-derived CDR1 and CDR2 are MNHEY and SVGAGI. The CDR3 spans 15 residues. The CDR3 reads CASSYKPRGWTEAFF. Written as DNA, the CDR3 is TGTGCCAGCAGTTACAAGCCCAGGGGATGGACTGAAGCTTTCTTT.

This rearrangement joins TRBV9 to TRBJ2-7; no clear D. Germline-derived CDR1 and CDR2 are SGDLS and YYNGEE. V lost 3 bases and J lost 2, with 9 bases in between. The CDR3 is 13 amino acids. The CDR3 loop is CASSAHPAYEQYF. The DNA for the CDR3 is TGTGCCAGCAGCGCCCACCCAGCCTACGAGCAGTACTTC.

The genes are TRBV18 and TRBJ1-1; a weak D match, TRBD1 (6 bases). V was pared by 3 bases and J by 1 base, with 12 bases between. The CDR3 extends over 15 amino acids. Germline values: CDR1 KGHSH, CDR2 LQKENI. CDR3 loop: CASSPDRDKNTEAFF. The CDR3 DNA reads as TGTGCCAGCTCACCCGACCGGGACAAGAACACTGAAGCTTTCTTT. Supplemented by reference TRBV18 and TRBJ1-1, the full variable domain reads NAGVMQNPRHLVRRRGQEARLRCSPMKGHSHVYWYRQLPEEGLKFMVYLQKENIIDESGMPKERFSAEFPKEGPSILRIQQVVRGDSAAYFCASSPDRDKNTEAFFGQGTRLTVV.

This clone appeared a few times. The chain joins TRBV9 to TRBJ1-4; 9 bases fit TRBD1. The CDR3 consists of 14 residues. Germline CDR1 is SGDLS and CDR2 is YYNGEE. V was pared by 4 bases and J by 8 bases, with 6 bases of the junction left unmatched. CDR3 sequence: CASSPGQGLEKLFF. The CDR3 nucleotides are TGTGCCAGCAGCCCGGGACAGGGTCTCGAAAAACTGTTTTTT.